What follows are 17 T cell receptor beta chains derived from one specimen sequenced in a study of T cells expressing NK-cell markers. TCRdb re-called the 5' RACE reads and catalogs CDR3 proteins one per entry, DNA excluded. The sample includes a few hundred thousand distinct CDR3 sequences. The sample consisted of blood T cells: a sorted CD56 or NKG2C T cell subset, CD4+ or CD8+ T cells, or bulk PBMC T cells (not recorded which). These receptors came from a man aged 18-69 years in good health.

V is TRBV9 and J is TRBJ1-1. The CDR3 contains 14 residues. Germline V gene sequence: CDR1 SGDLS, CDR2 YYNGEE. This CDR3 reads CASSVVAGFTEAFF. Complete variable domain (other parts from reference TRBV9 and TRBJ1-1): DSGVTQTPKHLITATGQRVTLRCSPRSGDLSVYWYQQSLDQGLQFLIQYYNGEERAKGNILERFSAQQFPDLHSELNLSSLELGDSALYFCASSVVAGFTEAFFGQGTRLTVV.

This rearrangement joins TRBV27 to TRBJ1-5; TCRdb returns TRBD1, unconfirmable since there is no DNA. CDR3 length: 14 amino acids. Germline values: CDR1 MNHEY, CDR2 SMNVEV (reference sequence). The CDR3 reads CASSGGFRNQPQHF.

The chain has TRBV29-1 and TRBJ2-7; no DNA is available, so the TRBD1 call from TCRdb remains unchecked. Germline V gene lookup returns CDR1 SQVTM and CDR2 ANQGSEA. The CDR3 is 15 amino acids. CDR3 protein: CSASPGQGAVREQYF.

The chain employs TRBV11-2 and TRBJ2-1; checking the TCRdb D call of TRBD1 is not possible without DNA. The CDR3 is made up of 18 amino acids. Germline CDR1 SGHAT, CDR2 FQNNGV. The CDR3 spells CASSLTGGGGKRYNEQFF.

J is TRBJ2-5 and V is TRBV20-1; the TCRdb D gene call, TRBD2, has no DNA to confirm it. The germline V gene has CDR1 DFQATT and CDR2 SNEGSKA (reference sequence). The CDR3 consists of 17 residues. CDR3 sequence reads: CSARIDRGLAFRETQYF.

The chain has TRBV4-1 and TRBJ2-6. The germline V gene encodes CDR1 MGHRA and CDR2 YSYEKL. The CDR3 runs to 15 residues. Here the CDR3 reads CASSPRDSGANVLTF.

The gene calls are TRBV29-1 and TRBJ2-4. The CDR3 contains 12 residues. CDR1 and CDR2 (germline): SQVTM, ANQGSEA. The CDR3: CSVVVEGNIQYF.

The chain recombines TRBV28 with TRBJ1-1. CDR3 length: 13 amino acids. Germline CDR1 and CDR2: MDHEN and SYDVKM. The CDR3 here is CASSTHMNTEAFF.

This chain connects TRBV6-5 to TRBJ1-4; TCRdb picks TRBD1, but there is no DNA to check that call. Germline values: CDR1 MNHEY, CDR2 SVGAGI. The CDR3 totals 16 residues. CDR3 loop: CASSSLLTGGAEKLFF.

The CDR3 region is CASKKPGQGITGELFF. The chain carries TRBV11-2 and TRBJ2-2; TCRdb designates TRBD1, a call that cannot be tested without DNA. Germline CDR1 is SGHAT and CDR2 is FQNNGV. CDR3 length: 16 residues.

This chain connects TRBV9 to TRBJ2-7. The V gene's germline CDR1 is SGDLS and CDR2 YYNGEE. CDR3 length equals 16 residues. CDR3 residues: CASSNRQDRGTYEQYF.

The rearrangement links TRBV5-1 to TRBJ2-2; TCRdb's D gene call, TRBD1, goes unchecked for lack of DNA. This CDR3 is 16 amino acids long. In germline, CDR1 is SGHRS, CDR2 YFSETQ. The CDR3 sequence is CASSSDGGLSTGELFF.

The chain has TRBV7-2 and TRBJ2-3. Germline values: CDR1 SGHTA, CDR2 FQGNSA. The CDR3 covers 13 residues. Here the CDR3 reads CASSFGSTDTQYF. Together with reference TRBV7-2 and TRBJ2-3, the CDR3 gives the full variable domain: GAGVSQSPSNKVTEKGKDVELRCDPISGHTALYWYRQSLGQGLEFLIYFQGNSAPDKSGLPSDRFSAERTGGSVSTLTIQRTQQEDSAVYLCASSFGSTDTQYFGPGTRLTVL.

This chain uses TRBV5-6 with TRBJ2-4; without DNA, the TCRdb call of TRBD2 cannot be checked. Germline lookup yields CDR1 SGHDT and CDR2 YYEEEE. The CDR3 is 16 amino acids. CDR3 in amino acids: CASSLLGSGDKNIQYF.

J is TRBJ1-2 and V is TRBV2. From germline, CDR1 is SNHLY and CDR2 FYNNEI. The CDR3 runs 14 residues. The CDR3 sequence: CASRVTRESYGYTF.

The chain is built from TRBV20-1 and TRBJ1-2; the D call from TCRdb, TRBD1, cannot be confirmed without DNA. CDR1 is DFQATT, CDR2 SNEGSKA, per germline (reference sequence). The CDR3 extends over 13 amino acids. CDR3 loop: CSAEDRGRMGYTF.

This CDR3 is CASGPMDRLYGYTF. This chain links TRBV6-5 with TRBJ1-2; the TCRdb call, TRBD1, lacks DNA for checking. The germline CDR1 and CDR2 sequences are MNHEY and SVGAGI. The CDR3 loop spans 14 amino acids.